Each of the 22 T cell receptor beta chains below was sequenced from the same sample in a study of T cell responses to AZD1222 COVID-19 vaccine (dated by TCRdb to about 2021). To prepare the library, the immunoSEQ multiplex PCR assay was applied. This immuneACCESS table, as held by TCRdb, lists in-frame sequences with V and J called but not all clones. Of the missing ones, under half trace to an unresolved V gene in checked studies; the others have no known cause. A total of 150,000 to 200,000 clones appear in this sample, approximately 92% of them only once. 3.6% of the sample is in the top ten clones. This sample's time point label indicates: about 28 days (+/-7) after the second vaccine dose. The treatment or condition label of this sample denotes: meningococcal conjugate vaccine given as trial control. The sample was peripheral blood, taken 28 days after the second dose of the MenACWY control vaccine. These receptors all come from an adult who received the MenACWY meningococcal vaccine as a control.

This chain connects TRBV4-2 to TRBJ2-5; 7 bases are shared with TRBD1. The germline gives CDR1 LGHNA, CDR2 YNFKEQ. This CDR3 has 15 residues. The V gene end was trimmed by 4 bases and the J gene end by 1 base; junction bases not matched to a gene: 6. Written as DNA, the CDR3 is TGTGCCAGCAGCCCCAGGGACAGCCCCCAAGAGACCCAGTACTTC. As protein: CASSPRDSPQETQYF.

The chain carries TRBV6-5 and TRBJ2-3, with D possibly being TRBD2 (6 bases). Germline values: CDR1 MNHEY, CDR2 SVGAGI. V lost 7 bases and J lost 1, with 9 bases in between. The CDR3 consists of 13 residues. CDR3 sequence reads: CASKPSGTDTQYF. The CDR3 nucleotides read TGTGCCAGCAAGCCTAGCGGCACAGATACGCAGTATTTT.

This chain joins TRBV6-5 and TRBJ2-7; 8 nucleotides line up with TRBD1. Germline V gene data show CDR1 as MNHEY and CDR2 as SVGAGI. Unmatched junction bases numbered 4, after V lost 6 bases and J lost 0 bases. The CDR3 contains 14 residues. For the CDR3, the DNA is TGTGCCAGCAGCCCCGGGACAGGCTCCTACGAGCAGTACTTC. It is translated as CASSPGTGSYEQYF.

The rearrangement links TRBV5-1 to TRBJ2-5, with D unclear. The germline V and J ends were trimmed by 0 bases and 4 bases, with 13 bases remaining between them. The CDR3 sequence is 15 residues long. CDR1 and CDR2 (germline): SGHRS, YFSETQ. The CDR3 bases are TGCGCCAGCAGCTTGGGAACTGGCAGATCAGAGACCCAGTACTTC. This sequence encodes CASSLGTGRSETQYF.

V usage is TRBV7-3 and J usage is TRBJ1-2; D might be TRBD1 (6 bases). This CDR3 has 15 residues. Germline-derived CDR1 and CDR2 are SGHTA and FQGTGA. Trimming left V 5 bases short and J 4 bases short, with 17 bases between. The CDR3 spells CASSAAGEAGYGYTF. DNA for the CDR3: TGTGCCAGCAGCGCGGCAGGGGAGGCGGGCTATGGCTACACCTTC. Full variable domain (missing parts from reference TRBV7-3 and TRBJ1-2): GAGVSQTPSNKVTEKGKYVELRCDPISGHTALYWYRQSLGQGPEFLIYFQGTGAADDSGLPNDRFFAVRPEGSVSTLKIQRTERGDSAVYLCASSAAGEAGYGYTFGSGTRLTVV.

This clone appeared a single time. V usage is TRBV4-2 and J usage is TRBJ2-7; 9 bases map to TRBD1. Germline CDR1 reads LGHNA; CDR2 reads YNFKEQ. J lost 5 bases, V lost 1 base, and 9 bases had no gene match. The CDR3 loop spans 16 amino acids. CDR3 bases: TGTGCCAGCAGCCAAGGACTGGGACAGGGACCCAACGAGCAGTACTTC. Its protein is CASSQGLGQGPNEQYF.

This chain connects TRBV2 to TRBJ2-5; unclear D gene. The V end was cut by 4 bases, the J end by 2 bases, with 8 bases between. CDR1 is SNHLY, CDR2 FYNNEI, per germline. The CDR3 is 13 amino acids. The chain's CDR3 is CASSVKPQETQYF. The DNA of the CDR3 is TGTGCCAGCAGTGTAAAACCTCAAGAGACCCAGTACTTC.

Here the CDR3 reads CASSLRDQMGVGGGNTIYF. CDR3 coding DNA: TGTGCCAGCTCCCTTCGGGACCAAATGGGAGTTGGTGGAGGAAACACCATATATTTT. V is TRBV18 and J is TRBJ1-3; perhaps TRBD1 as D (5 bases). This CDR3 region has 19 residues. The germline V gene has CDR1 KGHSH and CDR2 LQKENI. Trimming took 6 bases from V and 4 from J, leaving 28 bases between them.

The CDR3 bases are TGTGCCAGTAGTATTTTTTTGGACTCCTACGAGCAGTACTTC. Protein: CASSIFLDSYEQYF. The chain carries TRBV19 and TRBJ2-5; D unclear. Judging by the DNA end, TRBJ2-7 fits better; the J call may be wrong. The length of the CDR3 is 14 residues. Germline assignment: CDR1 LNHDA and CDR2 SQIVND (reference sequence).

The chain employs TRBV5-6 and TRBJ1-6; D is perhaps TRBD1 (6 bases). The CDR3 consists of 14 residues. Germline CDR1 is SGHDT and CDR2 is YYEEEE. V lost 2 bases, J lost 11 bases, and 14 bases lay in between. CDR3 protein: CASSFRQGRAPLHF. CDR3 sequence (DNA): TGTGCCAGCAGCTTCCGGCAGGGGCGGGCACCCCTCCACTTT. The whole variable domain, remainder taken from reference TRBV5-6 and TRBJ1-6, is DAGVTQSPTHLIKTRGQQVTLRCSPKSGHDTVSWYQQALGQGPQFIFQYYEEEERQRGNFPDRFSGHQFPNYSSELNVNALLLGDSALYLCASSFRQGRAPLHFGNGTRLTVT.

This sequence joins TRBV29-1 and TRBJ2-5; 9 positions agree with TRBD1. The V and J ends lost 6 bases and 3 bases, in that order; junction bases with no gene match: 8. The CDR3 length is 14 residues. Germline V gene data show CDR1 as SQVTM and CDR2 as ANQGSEA. This CDR3 reads CSVGPGQGKETQYF. For the CDR3, the DNA is TGCAGCGTGGGCCCGGGACAGGGAAAAGAGACCCAGTACTTC.

The genes are TRBV29-1 and TRBJ1-2; D is possibly TRBD1 (6 bases). The germline CDR1 and CDR2 sequences are SQVTM and ANQGSEA. Trimming cost V 4 bases and J 7 bases, with 13 bases left between them. The CDR3 sequence is 12 residues long. The CDR3 DNA is TGCAGCGTTGGGGGGCCATTGATTGGCTACACCTTC. Translation: CSVGGPLIGYTF. The full variable domain, with the rest looked up from reference TRBV29-1 and TRBJ1-2, is SAVISQKPSRDICQRGTSLTIQCQVDSQVTMMFWYRQQPGQSLTLIATANQGSEATYESGFVIDKFPISRPNLTFSTLTVSNMSPEDSSIYLCSVGGPLIGYTFGSGTRLTVV.

This rearrangement joins TRBV6-2 or TRBV6-3 to TRBJ1-5, with D perhaps matching TRBD1 (6 bases). The CDR3 is 16 amino acids. Trimming removed 2 bases from V and 8 bases from J, with 19 bases in between. In germline, CDR1 is MNHEY, CDR2 SVGEGT. The chain's CDR3 is CASSYGSAAGVKPQHF. CDR3 nucleotides: TGTGCCAGCAGTTACGGGTCGGCTGCAGGGGTTAAGCCCCAGCATTTT.

Turning to this clone: This sample also contains other DNA sequences that code for the same CDR3. The rearrangement joins TRBV5-1 to TRBJ1-1; D might be TRBD1 (6 bases). The CDR3 extends over 13 amino acids. Germline assignment: CDR1 SGHRS and CDR2 YFSETQ. The V gene lost 0 bases and the J gene lost 6 bases, with 9 bases spanning the gap. CDR3 coding DNA: TGCGCCAGCAGCTTGGCAGGGACACCTGAAGCTTTCTTT. Residues: CASSLAGTPEAFF.

The gene calls are TRBV2 and TRBJ1-4; D call uncertain. V was pared by 0 bases and J by 0 bases, with 8 bases between. The CDR3 extends over 16 amino acids. CDR1 is SNHLY, CDR2 FYNNEI, per germline. CDR3 DNA sequence: TGTGCCAGCAGTGAAGCCCTTCTTGCAACTAATGAAAAACTGTTTTTT. Its translation is CASSEALLATNEKLFF.

The V gene is TRBV7-9, the J gene TRBJ2-2; TRBD1 aligns across 7 bases. The germline CDR1 and CDR2 sequences are SEHNR and FQNEAQ (reference sequence). The CDR3 sequence is 18 residues long. V was clipped by 0 bases and J by 6 bases; unmatched bases: 13. The CDR3 DNA sequence: TGTGCCAGCAGCTTAGCGCCCTATGACAGGACAGGCGCCGGGGAGCTGTTTTTT. It encodes CASSLAPYDRTGAGELFF.

The V gene is TRBV9, the J gene TRBJ2-7, with D tentatively TRBD1 (6 bases). Germline values: CDR1 SGDLS, CDR2 YYNGEE. V was clipped by 4 bases and J by 2 bases, with 10 bases between them. CDR3 length: 13 amino acids. CDR3 nucleotide sequence: TGTGCCAGCAGCCCTCAGGGGCCCTACGAGCAGTACTTC. It yields the protein CASSPQGPYEQYF.

The rearrangement joins TRBV9 to TRBJ2-5; D uncertain. The CDR3 loop spans 12 amino acids. The germline gives CDR1 SGDLS, CDR2 YYNGEE. V lost 4 bases and J lost 4, with 8 bases in between. CDR3 sequence (DNA): TGTGCCAGCAGCCTCCAAGGAGAGACCCAGTACTTC. Protein product: CASSLQGETQYF. Full variable domain (rest looked up from reference TRBV9 and TRBJ2-5): DSGVTQTPKHLITATGQRVTLRCSPRSGDLSVYWYQQSLDQGLQFLIQYYNGEERAKGNILERFSAQQFPDLHSELNLSSLELGDSALYFCASSLQGETQYFGPGTRLLVL.

The chain couples TRBV16 to TRBJ2-5; 8 bases are shared with TRBD1. The germline CDR1 and CDR2 sequences are KGHSY and FQNENV. J was trimmed by 5 bases and V by 3 bases; bases with no gene match: 11. The CDR3 extends over 16 amino acids. In DNA form, the CDR3 reads TGTGCCAGCAGCCACACACAGACAGGGGCCGGGGAGACCCAGTACTTC. The encoded protein is CASSHTQTGAGETQYF.

The chain links TRBV6-5 to TRBJ2-3; D possibly corresponds to TRBD2 (5 bases). V lost 6 bases and J lost 11, with 21 bases in between. Germline assignment: CDR1 MNHEY and CDR2 SVGAGI. The CDR3 loop spans 14 amino acids. DNA of the CDR3: TGTGCCAGCAGGAGTCCCACCCGCCGGGAAAAGCAGTATTTT. Amino acids: CASRSPTRREKQYF.

J is TRBJ2-3 and V is TRBV14; no definite D call. The V end lost 1 base, the J end lost 6 bases, and 8 bases lay between the germline ends. This CDR3 region has 13 residues. CDR1 SGHDN and CDR2 FVKESK come from the germline V gene. CDR3 amino acids: CASSQGGSDTQYF. The CDR3, as DNA: TGTGCCAGCAGCCAAGGGGGTAGTGATACGCAGTATTTT.

V and J are TRBV5-1 and TRBJ2-2; D is unresolved. The CDR3 length is 14 residues. CDR1 and CDR2 (germline): SGHRS, YFSETQ. Trimming took 0 bases from V and 5 from J, leaving 8 bases between them. CDR3 nucleotide sequence: TGCGCCAGCAGCTTGGCGAGGCCGACCGGGGAGCTGTTTTTT. It encodes CASSLARPTGELFF.